This passage covers 16 T cell receptor beta chains from one sample sequenced in a study of control samples from healthy donors and cancer patients. Sequencing was performed with immunoSEQ multiplex PCR; in TCRdb, only in-frame clones are kept and a portion is missing. The profile covers about 83,000 clones, with around 92% appearing a single time and 17% taken by the ten largest. Input material: blood. Receptors were obtained from a man aged 50 to 59 in good health.

This rearrangement joins TRBV15 to TRBJ2-7; 8 nucleotides align to TRBD1. The trim removed 2 bases at V and 6 bases at J, leaving 12 bases unmatched. The V gene's germline CDR1 is LNHNV and CDR2 YYDKDF (reference sequence). This CDR3 contains 16 residues. The CDR3 region has the DNA TGTGCCACCAGCAGAATAACCGGGACAGGTGCCCGCGAGCAGTACTTC. It is translated as CATSRITGTGAREQYF.

The rearrangement joins TRBV4-1 to TRBJ2-1; 10 bases are a match to TRBD1. The germline V gene encodes CDR1 MGHRA and CDR2 YSYEKL. The CDR3 sequence is 15 residues long. After removal of 4 bases from V and 4 bases from J, the junction contained 4 bases not matched to a gene. CDR3 DNA sequence: TGCGCCAGCAGCCCCGGGACAGGGGTTTACAATGAGCAGTTCTTC. This encodes CASSPGTGVYNEQFF.

This chain connects TRBV7-2 to TRBJ1-1; D gene unclear. Germline V gene data show CDR1 as SGHTA and CDR2 as FQGNSA. The germline V and J ends were trimmed by 4 bases and 1 base, with 7 bases remaining between them. This CDR3 contains 13 residues. In DNA form, the CDR3 reads TGTGCCAGCAGCTCAGACGGGAACACTGAAGCTTTCTTT. Encoded protein: CASSSDGNTEAFF. The full variable domain, completed using reference TRBV7-2 and TRBJ1-1, is GAGVSQSPSNKVTEKGKDVELRCDPISGHTALYWYRQSLGQGLEFLIYFQGNSAPDKSGLPSDRFSAERTGGSVSTLTIQRTQQEDSAVYLCASSSDGNTEAFFGQGTRLTVV.

The rearrangement links TRBV9 to TRBJ2-7; D uncertain. V was clipped by 0 bases and J by 0 bases, with 7 bases between them. Per germline, CDR1 SGDLS and CDR2 YYNGEE. This CDR3 is built from 14 residues. The CDR3 coding sequence is TGTGCCAGCAGCGTAGGCCCCGACTCCTACGAGCAGTACTTC. Encoded protein: CASSVGPDSYEQYF.

This clone has a single count. The rearrangement uses TRBV6-5 and TRBJ2-7; tentatively, D is TRBD1 (5 bases). Trimming cost V 8 bases and J 4 bases, with 18 bases left between them. This CDR3 is built from 14 residues. CDR1 is MNHEY and CDR2 is SVGAGI in the germline V gene. The DNA for the CDR3 is TGTGCCAGCGGTTGGGGCAGGGATTATTACGAGCAGTACTTC. Translating gives CASGWGRDYYEQYF.

This sequence joins TRBV5-6 and TRBJ1-6; 8 positions match TRBD1. J gave up 10 bases and V 4 bases, and 13 bases lay outside the gene matches. Per germline, CDR1 SGHDT and CDR2 YYEEEE. This CDR3 has 16 residues. The CDR3 coding sequence is TGTGCCAGCAGCCTTACGACAGGGGCTGCTGGGTCACCCCTCCACTTT. The encoded protein is CASSLTTGAAGSPLHF. Variable domain in full (rest from reference TRBV5-6 and TRBJ1-6): DAGVTQSPTHLIKTRGQQVTLRCSPKSGHDTVSWYQQALGQGPQFIFQYYEEEERQRGNFPDRFSGHQFPNYSSELNVNALLLGDSALYLCASSLTTGAAGSPLHFGNGTRLTVT.

This sequence joins TRBV27 and TRBJ2-7; D call uncertain. This CDR3 contains 14 residues. Trimming left V 2 bases short and J 2 bases short, with 10 bases between. In germline, CDR1 is MNHEY, CDR2 SMNVEV (reference sequence). CDR3 region: CASSLSGRAYEQYF. The CDR3 DNA reads TGTGCCAGCAGTTTAAGTGGCAGAGCCTACGAGCAGTACTTC.

V gene TRBV10-3 combines with J gene TRBJ1-1, with D hard to call. CDR3 length: 13 amino acids. The V end was cut by 10 bases, the J end by 6 bases, with 18 bases between. Germline values: CDR1 ENHRY, CDR2 SYGVKD. The CDR3 region is CATRSNTSPEAFF. CDR3 DNA sequence: TGTGCCACGAGAAGTAATACGTCTCCTGAAGCTTTCTTT.

This chain joins TRBV12-3 or TRBV12-4 and TRBJ1-2, with D uncertain. The ends were cut back, 3 bases at V and 4 bases at J, with 9 bases in the middle. There are 13 residues in the CDR3. The CDR3 region is CASSFQESYGYTF. The CDR3 coding sequence is TGTGCCAGCAGTTTCCAGGAATCCTATGGCTACACCTTC.

The chain couples TRBV14 to TRBJ1-2; D remains ambiguous. The germline CDR1 and CDR2 sequences are SGHDN and FVKESK. This CDR3 has 15 residues. Trimming took 1 base from V and 0 from J, leaving 9 bases between them. In DNA, the CDR3 is TGTGCCAGCAGCCAAGTCGGGCTAGCTAACTATGGCTACACCTTC. Its translation is CASSQVGLANYGYTF.

This chain uses TRBV5-4 with TRBJ1-4; no firm D call. Trimming took 4 bases from V and 5 from J, leaving 18 bases between them. CDR3 size: 16 residues. Germline assignment: CDR1 SGHNT and CDR2 YYREEE (reference sequence). The CDR3 protein is CASSQGLLDLNEKLFF. For the CDR3, the DNA is TGTGCCAGCAGCCAAGGACTACTGGATCTAAATGAAAAACTGTTTTTT.

V and J are TRBV9 and TRBJ1-6; D unresolved. The CDR3 consists of 16 residues. Trimming cost V 0 bases and J 0 bases, with 7 bases left between them. Per the germline V gene, CDR1 is SGDLS and CDR2 is YYNGEE. In DNA form, the CDR3 reads TGTGCCAGCAGCGTAGGGGCCAACTCCTATAATTCACCCCTCCACTTT. Protein: CASSVGANSYNSPLHF. Drawing the rest from reference TRBV9 and TRBJ1-6, the complete variable domain is DSGVTQTPKHLITATGQRVTLRCSPRSGDLSVYWYQQSLDQGLQFLIQYYNGEERAKGNILERFSAQQFPDLHSELNLSSLELGDSALYFCASSVGANSYNSPLHFGNGTRLTVT.

This clone came up once. The chain carries TRBV29-1 and TRBJ1-5, with 8 bases aligning to TRBD1. CDR1 is SQVTM and CDR2 is ANQGSEA in the germline V gene. The V gene end was trimmed by 5 bases and the J gene end by 4 bases; junction bases not matched to a gene: 1. The CDR3 runs 12 residues. In nucleotides, the CDR3 is TGCAGCGTTAGGACAGGGAATCAGCCCCAGCATTTT. The encoded protein is CSVRTGNQPQHF.

Notes on this clone: The junction does not match germline at one end; this may be a read error. The chain links TRBV2 to TRBJ1-1, with 7 bases matching TRBD1. Germline values: CDR1 SNHLY, CDR2 FYNNEI. This CDR3 region has 13 residues. The CDR3 bases are TGTGCCAGCAGTGAACAGGGACGGCAGGGGGACGCCTTT. This codes for CASSEQGRQGDAF.

The V gene is TRBV19, the J gene TRBJ1-6, with 11 positions matching TRBD1. Germline V gives CDR1 LNHDA, CDR2 SQIVND (reference sequence). There are 15 residues in the CDR3. The J segment lost 6 bases and the V segment lost 5 bases, leaving 3 bases of the junction unmatched. The CDR3 DNA reads TGTGCCAGTAGTCGGACAGGGGGCGTTAATTCACCCCTCCACTTT. This sequence encodes CASSRTGGVNSPLHF.

The chain joins TRBV5-6 to TRBJ1-1, with 10 bases fitting TRBD1. The germline gives CDR1 SGHDT, CDR2 YYEEEE. V was pared by 4 bases and J by 1 base, with 10 bases of the junction left unmatched. The CDR3 length is 17 residues. The CDR3 reads CASSLRQGAGRNTEAFF. CDR3 bases: TGTGCCAGCAGCCTTAGACAGGGGGCAGGTAGGAACACTGAAGCTTTCTTT.